Below are 30 T cell receptor beta chains sequenced from a single sample in a study of breast tumors, draining lymph nodes, adjacent tissues. TCRdb analysed the multiplex PCR reads with MiXCR anew, one entry per CDR3 protein. The data hold under 70,000 distinct CDR3 sequences, with 40% to 55% observed a single time. The sequenced material came from breast tumor tissue. The receptor source for this set is a female donor with breast cancer. Some clones in this sample may be carry-over from other donors' samples.

The chain combines TRBV12-3 or TRBV12-4 with TRBJ1-2, with D possibly being TRBD1 (6 bases). The CDR3 totals 15 residues. Trimming took 6 bases from V and 4 from J, leaving 18 bases between them. The CDR3 region is CASRKNRDTLYGYTF. The CDR3, as DNA: TGTGCCAGCAGAAAGAACCGGGACACACTCTATGGCTACACCTTC.

This clonotype was found a few times. A much more abundant neighbour one base away suggests this may be a read error. This sequence joins TRBV20-1 and TRBJ2-1, with 8 bases aligning to TRBD2. Germline CDR1 is DFQATT and CDR2 is SNEGSKA (reference sequence). The CDR3 totals 14 residues. The CDR3 DNA reads TGCAGTGCTACCAATAGCGGGGATTACACTGAGCAGTTCTTC. Translation: CSATNSGDYTEQFF.

This clonotype was seen ten or more times. The chain employs TRBV6-5 and TRBJ2-5, with D possibly TRBD1 on 6 matching bases. Trimming removed 5 bases at V and 2 bases at J, with 9 bases between. Germline-derived CDR1 and CDR2 are MNHEY and SVGAGI. The CDR3 spans 13 residues. CDR3 amino acids: CASSRTVQETQYF. The DNA of the CDR3 is TGTGCCAGCAGTCGGACAGTACAAGAGACCCAGTACTTC.

Only a few counts were recorded for this clonotype. A read error may explain this, as a much larger clone is one base away. The chain is built from TRBV9 and TRBJ2-1; D is uncertain. The CDR3 covers 16 residues. Germline V gene lookup returns CDR1 SGDLS and CDR2 YYNGEE. DNA of the CDR3: TGTGCCAGCAGCGTAGGAGGCGGAATCTCCTACAATGCGCAGTTCTTC. Its protein is CASSVGGGISYNAQFF.

J is TRBJ1-2 and V is TRBV20-1; D call uncertain. This CDR3 has 12 residues. The germline V gene has CDR1 DFQATT and CDR2 SNEGSKA (reference sequence). V dropped 3 bases and J dropped 4 bases, with 9 bases sitting between them. The CDR3 DNA follows: TGCAGTGCTAGTGTGCAGCGCTATGGCTACACCTTC. This encodes CSASVQRYGYTF.

This clonotype was found many times. The chain carries TRBV6-6 and TRBJ2-5; unclear D gene. Germline V gene sequence: CDR1 MNHNY, CDR2 SVGAGI (reference sequence). The CDR3 is made up of 11 amino acids. V was cut by 6 bases and J by 5 bases, with 7 bases left in between. This CDR3 is CASRVGETQYF. CDR3 DNA: TGTGCCAGCAGGGTGGGGGAGACCCAGTACTTC.

The chain joins TRBV19 to TRBJ1-4; 9 positions agree with TRBD1. Germline assignment: CDR1 LNHDA and CDR2 SQIVND (reference sequence). The CDR3 is made up of 16 amino acids. The ends lost 5 bases at V and 8 bases at J; junction bases unmatched: 12. The CDR3 sequence: CASSASGTGIREKLFF. CDR3 sequence (DNA): TGTGCCAGTAGTGCAAGTGGGACAGGGATTCGGGAAAAACTGTTTTTT. The whole variable domain, remainder taken from reference TRBV19 and TRBJ1-4, is DGGITQSPKYLFRKEGQNVTLSCEQNLNHDAMYWYRQDPGQGLRLIYYSQIVNDFQKGDIAEGYSVSREKKESFPLTVTSAQKNPTAFYLCASSASGTGIREKLFFGSGTQLSVL.

This clonotype qualifies as medium-sized. The rearrangement links TRBV7-2 to TRBJ2-5; 14 bases fit TRBD2. The J segment lost 8 bases and the V segment lost 1 base, leaving 9 bases of the junction unmatched. This CDR3 region has 17 residues. From germline, CDR1 is SGHTA and CDR2 FQGNSA. The CDR3 here is CASSLVAPGLAGATQYF. The CDR3 bases are TGTGCCAGCAGCTTAGTTGCGCCGGGACTAGCGGGGGCAACCCAGTACTTC.

This clonotype appeared many times. The chain links TRBV11-3 to TRBJ2-5; no reliable D call. CDR1 and CDR2 (germline): SGHNT, YENEEA. CDR3 size: 17 residues. V gave up 1 base and J gave up 0 bases, with 15 bases separating them. The CDR3 DNA is TGTGCCAGCAGCTTAGTCCCGCTGGGGATGGACCAAGAGACCCAGTACTTC. This translates into CASSLVPLGMDQETQYF.

The chain employs TRBV2 and TRBJ2-4; D is unresolved. The V gene lost 7 bases and the J gene lost 5 bases, with 6 bases spanning the gap. In germline, CDR1 is SNHLY, CDR2 FYNNEI. The CDR3 has 11 amino acids. CDR3 bases: TGTGCCAGCACCCGGGAAAACATTCAGTACTTC. This gives the protein CASTRENIQYF.

The chain joins TRBV12-3 or TRBV12-4 to TRBJ2-5, with 9 nucleotides matching TRBD1. V was pared by 4 bases and J by 7 bases, with 4 bases of the junction left unmatched. This CDR3 spans 13 amino acids. Here the CDR3 DNA reads TGTGCCAGCAGTTGGACAGGGGAGGGGACCCAGTACTTC. It yields the protein CASSWTGEGTQYF.

This clonotype was detected ten times or more. The V call is TRBV20-1, the J call TRBJ2-7; D perhaps matches TRBD1 (5 bases). This CDR3 contains 12 residues. The ends were cut back, 6 bases at V and 3 bases at J, with 12 bases in the middle. CDR1 DFQATT and CDR2 SNEGSKA come from the germline V gene (reference sequence). The DNA for the CDR3 is TGCAGTGCCACCAAGGGGTACTACGAGCAGTACTTC. This translates into CSATKGYYEQYF.

As to this clonotype: A read error is likely, as this CDR3 ends without the conserved phenylalanine or tryptophan. CDR3 DNA sequence: TGTGCCAGCAGCGTAGGGACCGCGGATGAGCAGTTCTCC. It specifies CASSVGTADEQFS. This chain connects TRBV9 to TRBJ2-1; D gene uncertain. The germline gives CDR1 SGDLS, CDR2 YYNGEE. V lost 0 bases and J 8 bases, leaving 9 bases between the germline ends. This CDR3 contains 13 residues.

The rearrangement links TRBV19 to TRBJ2-3, with TRBD1 matching over 12 bases. This CDR3 contains 18 residues. Per germline, CDR1 LNHDA and CDR2 SQIVND (reference sequence). After removal of 4 bases from V and 6 bases from J, the junction contained 14 bases not matched to a gene. CDR3 nucleotide sequence: TGTGCCAGTAGTAAGGGACAGGGGGCAGCGGGGTCGGGCGATACGCAGTATTTT. Its translation: CASSKGQGAAGSGDTQYF.

This clonotype was picked up a small number of times. The chain couples TRBV12-5 to TRBJ2-3; D is undetermined. The CDR3 extends over 16 amino acids. Trimming took 3 bases from V and 1 from J, leaving 14 bases between them. From germline, CDR1 is LGHNT and CDR2 FRNRAP. The CDR3 loop is CASGFGAESGTDTQYF. CDR3 nucleotides: TGTGCTAGTGGTTTCGGCGCCGAGAGTGGCACAGATACGCAGTATTTT.

This chain joins TRBV3-1 and TRBJ1-2; D uncertain. The ends were cut back, 1 base at V and 8 bases at J, with 8 bases in the middle. CDR1 is LGHDT and CDR2 is YNNKEL in the germline V gene (reference sequence). The CDR3 length is 12 residues. The CDR3 bases are TGTGCCAGCAGCCAAGTCTCCAGAGGCTACACCTTC. Its protein product is CASSQVSRGYTF.

J is TRBJ2-5 and V is TRBV12-3 or TRBV12-4; 13 bases agree with TRBD2. The V segment lost 2 bases and the J segment 5 bases; nucleotides outside the gene matches: 5. The CDR3 is 16 amino acids. CDR3 DNA sequence: TGTGCCAGCAGTTTAACTAGCGGGGGGGCCGGCGAGACCCAGTACTTC. Amino acids: CASSLTSGGAGETQYF.

This clonotype was recorded at least ten times. This chain uses TRBV29-1 with TRBJ1-2; no definite D call. This CDR3 is built from 12 residues. CDR1 is SQVTM, CDR2 ANQGSEA, per germline. Trimming left V 8 bases short and J 3 bases short, with 13 bases between. The chain's CDR3 is CSSEGTYYGYTF. The CDR3 DNA reads as TGCAGCTCCGAGGGAACCTACTATGGCTACACCTTC.

This clonotype appeared many times. V and J are TRBV7-9 and TRBJ1-6, with a weak D call TRBD1 (6 bases). This CDR3 has 16 residues. Germline values: CDR1 SEHNR, CDR2 FQNEAQ (reference sequence). V was shortened by 2 bases and J by 0 bases, with 8 bases between the two germline ends. The CDR3 DNA reads TGTGCCAGCAGCTTAAGGGACATCTCCTATAATTCACCCCTCCACTTT. Its protein is CASSLRDISYNSPLHF. Using reference TRBV7-9 and TRBJ1-6 for the parts outside the CDR3, the full variable domain is DTGVSQNPRHKITKRGQNVTFRCDPISEHNRLYWYRQTLGQGPEFLTYFQNEAQLEKSRLLSDRFSAERPKGSFSTLEIQRTEQGDSAMYLCASSLRDISYNSPLHFGNGTRLTVT.

This clonotype was recorded once. Just one base apart from a much larger clone, this may be a read error. The chain is built from TRBV11-2 and TRBJ2-4, with D possibly TRBD1 on 5 matching bases. The germline V gene encodes CDR1 SGHAT and CDR2 FQNNGV. The length of the CDR3 is 18 residues. The CDR3 reads CASSLEEYAGLGKYIQYF. In DNA, the CDR3 is TGTGCCAGCAGCTTAGAGGAGTATGCAGGGTTGGGCAAATACATTCAGTACTTC.

Worth noting for this clonotype: Germline and junction disagree at one end, which may indicate a read error. The chain combines TRBV6-6 with TRBJ1-2, with 12 bases identical to TRBD1. CDR3 length equals 16 residues. Germline V gives CDR1 MNHNY, CDR2 SVGAGI (reference sequence). In DNA, the CDR3 is TGTGCCAGCAGTCACTCGACGGGACAGGGGGCTGGTGGCTACACCTTC. This gives the protein CASSHSTGQGAGGYTF.

The J gene is TRBJ2-3, the V gene TRBV7-9, with 10 positions matching TRBD2. The V gene end was trimmed by 6 bases and the J gene end by 11 bases; junction bases not matched to a gene: 20. The germline V gene encodes CDR1 SEHNR and CDR2 FQNEAQ (reference sequence). The CDR3 sequence is 17 residues long. Written as DNA, the CDR3 is TGTGCCAGCAGTTCGAAGCGGGAGGGCCGCTCCTACAATGAGCAGTATTTT. Translated, it gives CASSSKREGRSYNEQYF.

This sequence joins TRBV3-2 and TRBJ1-1; the table's D call, TRBD1, has no DNA check behind it. TRBV3-2 is listed as a pseudogene. The CDR3 runs to 17 residues. The CDR3 is CASSQVPPGQGDTEAFF. The CDR3 DNA is TGTGCCAGCAGCCAGGTTCCTCCGGGACAGGGGGACACTGAAGCTTTCTTT.

This clonotype has a count of ten or more. The chain couples TRBV11-2 to TRBJ2-7; TRBD1 matches 10 bases. This CDR3 spans 15 amino acids. Germline lookup yields CDR1 SGHAT and CDR2 FQNNGV. J was trimmed by 4 bases and V by 3 bases; bases with no gene match: 6. The CDR3 DNA sequence: TGTGCCAGCAGCTTTCCGGGACAGGGGAATTACGAGCAGTACTTC. It yields the protein CASSFPGQGNYEQYF.

With regard to this clonotype: A read error may account for a junction end that differs from germline. V and J are TRBV20-1 and TRBJ2-6, with D possibly matching TRBD1 (6 bases). The CDR3 totals 16 residues. Germline lookup yields CDR1 DFQATT and CDR2 SNEGSKA (reference sequence). CDR3 loop: CSVDIGGYREMNTEAF. The CDR3 coding sequence is TGCAGTGTAGACATAGGGGGATACAGGGAGATGAACACTGAAGCTTTC.

This clonotype was recorded many times. This CDR3 reads CASSQNTPELYQETQYF. The CDR3 DNA reads TGTGCCAGCAGCCAAAACACGCCGGAATTGTACCAAGAGACCCAGTACTTC. The rearrangement links TRBV3-1 to TRBJ2-5; D gene uncertain. Trimming took off 2 bases at V and 0 bases at J, with 16 bases between the two ends. CDR1 and CDR2 from the germline V gene are LGHDT and YNNKEL (reference sequence). The CDR3 extends over 17 amino acids.

The rearrangement uses TRBV7-9 and TRBJ1-3; D uncertain. CDR1 is SEHNR, CDR2 FQNEAQ, per germline (reference sequence). The germline V and J ends were trimmed by 1 base and 8 bases, with 6 bases remaining between them. This CDR3 is 12 amino acids long. In nucleotides, the CDR3 is TGTGCCAGCAGCTTAGAAGGAGACACCATATATTTT. Encoded protein: CASSLEGDTIYF.

This clonotype was detected a few times. This sequence joins TRBV18 and TRBJ1-1; perhaps TRBD1 as D (5 bases). The V gene's germline CDR1 is KGHSH and CDR2 LQKENI. The CDR3 spans 14 residues. Trimming left V 3 bases short and J 4 bases short, with 12 bases between. The CDR3 DNA reads TGTGCCAGCTCACCTAAGCGGGGCGGCACTGAAGCTTTCTTT. It translates to CASSPKRGGTEAFF.

This clonotype has ten or more counts. The CDR3 nucleotides read TGTGCCAGCAGTGAAGTAGGACGGGGCGCTCTATATGGCTACACCTTC. Translated, it gives CASSEVGRGALYGYTF. This chain uses TRBV6-1 with TRBJ1-2; TRBD1 is a possible D gene (5 bases). CDR3 size: 16 residues. V was pared by 1 base and J by 5 bases, with 17 bases between. Germline CDR1 and CDR2: MNHNS and SASEGT.

In its sample, this clonotype was seen a few times. Since a much larger clone is just one base distant, this may be a read error. The rearrangement uses TRBV20-1 and TRBJ2-5; the match to TRBD1 covers 11 bases. CDR1 DFQATT and CDR2 SNEGSKA come from the germline V gene (reference sequence). This CDR3 has 14 residues. This CDR3 reads CSAVGQGVQATQYF. The CDR3 nucleotides are TGCAGTGCCGTGGGACAGGGGGTCCAAGCGACCCAGTACTTC.